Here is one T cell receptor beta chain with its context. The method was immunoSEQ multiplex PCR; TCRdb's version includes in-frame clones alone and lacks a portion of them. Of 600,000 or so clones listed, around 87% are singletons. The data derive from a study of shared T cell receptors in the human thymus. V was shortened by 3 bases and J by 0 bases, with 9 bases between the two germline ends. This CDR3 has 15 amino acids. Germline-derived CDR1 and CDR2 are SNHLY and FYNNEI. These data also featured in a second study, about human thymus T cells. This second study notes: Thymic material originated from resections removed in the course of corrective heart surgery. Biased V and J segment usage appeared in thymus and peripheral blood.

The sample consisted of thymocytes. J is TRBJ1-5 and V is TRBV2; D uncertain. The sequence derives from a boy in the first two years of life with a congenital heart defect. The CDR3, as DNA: TGTGCCAGCAGTGAGCGACTCAATAGCAATCAGCCCCAGCATTTT. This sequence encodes CASSERLNSNQPQHF.